Listed here is a single T cell receptor beta chain. The source of the sample is a study of CD8 T cells in Susac syndrome. Trimming stripped 5 bases from V and 4 bases from J, with 11 bases between. Looked up from germline, CDR1 is SQVTM and CDR2 is ANQGSEA. There are 12 residues in the CDR3. Sequencing of TCR beta was performed on blood CD8+ and CD4+ T cells. FACS enriched CD8+ TEMRA cells, while bulk CD8+ and CD4+ were negatively isolated. Random hexamers were used to reverse transcribe 0.5 to 1 ug of RNA. Amplification of TCR beta CDR3 by immunoSEQ multiplex PCR spanned 54 Vbeta and 13 Jbeta. Each CDR3 protein is one row after TCRdb ran MiXCR on the immunoSEQ multiplex PCR reads. Of roughly 120,000 distinct CDR3 sequences listed, approximately 95% are singletons.

The source of this sequence is a human donor with multiple sclerosis. V gene TRBV29-1 combines with J gene TRBJ1-2; D not resolved. The sample taken for sequencing was CD8+ T cells from PBMCs. CDR3 bases: TGCAGCGTTTGGACCGGCCCCTATGGCTACACCTTC. Translated: CSVWTGPYGYTF.